These T cell receptor beta chains were read from a single sample in a study of Graves' ophthalmopathy and Graves' hyperthyroidism. One entry per CDR3 protein, called by TCRdb with MiXCR from the multiplex PCR reads. The table records fewer than 350,000 distinct CDR3 sequences, about 17% of them present only once. The sequenced material came from peripheral blood. These receptors were taken from an adult man with Graves' ophthalmopathy. CDR3s include the opening cysteine and the closing phenylalanine or tryptophan.

v_call cdr3_aa
TRBV29-1 CSVEDVTGPAYGYTF
TRBV11-2 CASSQASGNTEAFF
TRBV6-1 CASSETSGKQETQYF
TRBV7-8 CASSFAGQTGQPQHF
TRBV29-1 CSVESRILAGPF
TRBV19 CASSTRQLAYEQYF
TRBV11-2 CASSKESNSHGYTF
TRBV15 CATSRDLAGDLDYGYTF
TRBV20-1 CSARDGGGLRGTIYF
TRBV29-1 CSARTQPGGYTF
TRBV28 CASRGCPGQPGPVF
TRBV6-5 CASSSTSGLNQPQHF
TRBV6-5 CASRSTSSNQPQHF
TRBV28 CASSPWTPTQYF
TRBV11-2 CASSPTGTVEQYF
TRBV15 CATRLGGTTTRRDYGYTF
TRBV7-2 CASSLSAGVEQYF
TRBV3-1 CASSQDAVTPETQYF
TRBV5-1 CASSFTGGRGELFF
TRBV6-2/TRBV6-3 CASSYGLAGASYEQYF
TRBV9 CASSFRLDPGEQYF
TRBV6-5 CASSWARGETQYF